This T cell receptor (beta chain) was obtained from a study of T cells expressing NK-cell markers. Study-wide results and caveats: Similarly, these clonotypes led the CD3+CD56-NKG2C+ fraction as well in a handful of donors. HCMV specificity of the expanded NKG2C+ T cell clones stayed unclear.

TCRdb reprocessed the 5' RACE reads and stores each CDR3 protein as one record, lacking DNA. The sample includes 350,000 to 450,000 distinct CDR3 sequences. This CDR3 has 12 residues. Per the germline V gene, CDR1 is SGHKS and CDR2 is YYEKEE (reference sequence). With regard to this clonotype: Its antigen is unknown.

This receptor was identified in a man aged 18-70 years in good health. Material: blood T cells: a sorted CD56 or NKG2C T cell subset, CD4+ or CD8+ T cells, or bulk PBMC T cells (not recorded which). This rearrangement joins TRBV5-5 to TRBJ1-5. The CDR3 region is CASSVDGQPQHF.